The 23 T cell receptor beta chains below come from one sample, sequenced in a study of post-analysis software for immune sequencing data (dated by TCRdb to the mid-2010s). What the study reported, not specific to this receptor: Roughly 5 TRBV segments, including TRBV5-6, TRBV5-1 and TRBV20-1, were significantly more frequent in patients than controls.

For these TCRs, the target antigens are not known. The library relied on PCR. The sequencing machine was an Illumina HiSeq 2500. To reduce PCR and sequencing biases, unique molecular identifiers were incorporated into the TCR beta cDNA libraries. The public reads were reprocessed in TCRdb via fastp at Q25 and MiXCR, keeping in-frame beta chains. All rows with the same CDR3 protein become a single entry with the most common DNA and genes. The sample includes 740,000 or so distinct CDR3 sequences, with under 70% observed a single time. 4.6% of the sample is in the top ten clones. Sample: blood. These receptor sequences come from a girl aged 10 to 17 with multiple sclerosis.

This clonotype was picked up a small number of times. The chain uses TRBV20-1 and TRBJ2-5; possible D gene TRBD1, 6 bases. In germline, CDR1 is DFQATT, CDR2 SNEGSKA (reference sequence). Between the trimmed V and J ends, which lost 3 bases and 2 bases, there was a span of 10 bases. The CDR3 consists of 13 residues. This CDR3 is CSASRDTQETQYF. CDR3 DNA: TGCAGTGCTAGCCGGGACACACAAGAGACCCAGTACTTC.

This clonotype has more than one count but fewer than ten. This rearrangement joins TRBV7-7 to TRBJ2-1; 7 nucleotides line up with TRBD1. Per germline, CDR1 SSHAT and CDR2 FNYEAQ (reference sequence). Trimming took 5 bases from V and 6 from J; bases not matched to a gene: 10. The CDR3 loop spans 15 amino acids. CDR3 region: CASSLGTATLNEQFF. The CDR3 nucleotides are TGTGCCAGCAGCCTGGGGACAGCAACTCTCAATGAGCAGTTCTTC.

CDR3 sequence (DNA): TGTGCCAGCAGCCAGGACACGAACTATGGCTACACCTTC. Translating it yields CASSQDTNYGYTF. This chain uses TRBV7-9 with TRBJ1-2, with D possibly TRBD1 on 5 matching bases. Germline assignment: CDR1 SEHNR and CDR2 FQNEAQ (reference sequence). Trimming cost V 5 bases and J 2 bases, with 9 bases left between them. The CDR3 consists of 13 residues.

CDR3 nucleotides: TGTGCGGTTATGGGACAGGGACAAGAGACCCAGTACTTC. It yields the protein CAVMGQGQETQYF. The rearrangement uses TRBV10-3 and TRBJ2-5; 9 bases fit TRBD1. The CDR3 contains 13 residues. Germline V gives CDR1 ENHRY, CDR2 SYGVKD.

J is TRBJ2-1 and V is TRBV20-1; 8 bases line up with TRBD2. CDR1 is DFQATT, CDR2 SNEGSKA, per germline (reference sequence). The CDR3 sequence is 15 residues long. Germline trimming cut 3 bases from V and 0 bases from J; bases unmatched to any gene: 4. The CDR3 DNA reads TGCAGTGCTAGGACTAGCGACAGCTCCTACAATGAGCAGTTCTTC. Encoded protein: CSARTSDSSYNEQFF.

The chain recombines TRBV6-6 with TRBJ2-5, with 8 bases identical to TRBD2. Germline loops: CDR1 MNHNY, CDR2 SVGAGI (reference sequence). The CDR3 extends over 17 amino acids. Trimming cost V 6 bases and J 4 bases; bases outside gene matches: 16. CDR3 nucleotides: TGTGCCAGCAGCCTAAGGGGACTAGTAAGTCTCGGAGAGACCCAGTACTTC. Protein product: CASSLRGLVSLGETQYF.

The chain carries TRBV11-2 and TRBJ1-5, with unresolved D. Trimming removed 2 bases at V and 4 bases at J, with 12 bases between. This CDR3 comprises 15 residues. Germline-derived CDR1 and CDR2 are SGHAT and FQNNGV. CDR3 coding DNA: TGTGCCAGCAGCTTAATGTTGGGAGGAAATCAGCCCCAGCATTTT. Translating gives CASSLMLGGNQPQHF.

The chain has TRBV5-1 and TRBJ1-1; D is unclear. Deletions cut 2 bases from V and 3 bases from J, with 11 bases between. The germline V gene encodes CDR1 SGHRS and CDR2 YFSETQ. The CDR3 contains 14 residues. CDR3 in DNA: TGCGCCAGCAGCTTAGAGCTCTTAGACACTGAAGCTTTCTTT. Its protein product is CASSLELLDTEAFF. Full variable domain (remainder filled in from reference TRBV5-1 and TRBJ1-1): KAGVTQTPRYLIKTRGQQVTLSCSPISGHRSVSWYQQTPGQGLQFLFEYFSETQRNKGNFPGRFSGRQFSNSRSEMNVSTLELGDSALYLCASSLELLDTEAFFGQGTRLTVV.

This clonotype has more than one count but fewer than ten. The V and J genes are TRBV19 and TRBJ2-2; possibly TRBD2 for D (6 bases). The V gene lost 6 bases and the J gene lost 2 bases, with 10 bases spanning the gap. Germline values: CDR1 LNHDA, CDR2 SQIVND (reference sequence). CDR3 length equals 14 residues. CDR3 in DNA: TGTGCCAGTAGGCGGGACCAAAACACCGGGGAGCTGTTTTTT. Translation gives CASRRDQNTGELFF.

This clonotype turned up a few times. The chain joins TRBV29-1 to TRBJ1-4, with D hard to call. The germline V gene encodes CDR1 SQVTM and CDR2 ANQGSEA. The V end was cut by 3 bases, the J end by 3 bases, with 5 bases between. The CDR3 totals 12 residues. The CDR3: CSVEFANEKLFF. DNA for the CDR3: TGCAGCGTTGAGTTTGCTAATGAAAAACTGTTTTTT. Full variable domain (rest looked up from reference TRBV29-1 and TRBJ1-4): SAVISQKPSRDICQRGTSLTIQCQVDSQVTMMFWYRQQPGQSLTLIATANQGSEATYESGFVIDKFPISRPNLTFSTLTVSNMSPEDSSIYLCSVEFANEKLFFGSGTQLSVL.

The V call is TRBV15, the J call TRBJ1-5; D may be TRBD1 (6 bases). Germline V CDR1 and CDR2: LNHNV, YYDKDF (reference sequence). The CDR3 totals 15 residues. Trimming left V 0 bases short and J 3 bases short, with 9 bases between. CDR3 amino acids: CATSRDAGDNQPQHF. CDR3 DNA sequence: TGTGCCACCAGCAGAGATGCAGGGGACAATCAGCCCCAGCATTTT.

The chain carries TRBV10-3 and TRBJ2-5, with 9 nucleotides matching TRBD2. The J segment lost 4 bases and the V segment lost 3 bases, leaving 12 bases of the junction unmatched. Germline CDR1 reads ENHRY; CDR2 reads SYGVKD. This CDR3 contains 17 residues. The CDR3 region has the DNA TGTGCCATCAGTGATCGGGGTATAGCGGGAGACCGAGAGACCCAGTACTTC. Its translation: CAISDRGIAGDRETQYF.

The rearrangement links TRBV7-9 to TRBJ1-5; D not resolved. This CDR3 has 12 amino acids. Germline V gene sequence: CDR1 SEHNR, CDR2 FQNEAQ (reference sequence). Trimming stripped 2 bases from V and 9 bases from J, with 8 bases between. CDR3 nucleotide sequence: TGTGCCAGCAGCTTACAATTAGGGCCCCAGCATTTT. Translated, it gives CASSLQLGPQHF.

V is TRBV12-3 or TRBV12-4 and J is TRBJ1-1; 8 positions agree with TRBD1. V was pared by 4 bases and J by 4 bases, with 8 bases of the junction left unmatched. The CDR3 runs to 15 residues. The CDR3 loop is CASSSSTGVSTEAFF. DNA for the CDR3: TGTGCCAGCAGTTCGTCGACAGGGGTAAGCACTGAAGCTTTCTTT.

This clonotype was counted between two and nine times. The CDR3 DNA sequence: TGCAGCGTTGGTGAGACCCAACGAACTGAAGCTTTCTTT. It is translated as CSVGETQRTEAFF. The chain uses TRBV29-1 and TRBJ1-1; D is unclear. V dropped 4 bases and J dropped 5 bases, with 14 bases sitting between them. CDR1 and CDR2 from the germline V gene are SQVTM and ANQGSEA. The CDR3 length is 13 residues.

The chain uses TRBV12-3 or TRBV12-4 and TRBJ1-5, with TRBD1 matching 9 bases. The CDR3 has 16 residues. The ends lost 5 bases at V and 2 bases at J; junction bases unmatched: 7. The CDR3 nucleotides are TGTGCCAGCAGTCCACGGACAGGGGTGGGCAATCAGCCCCAGCATTTT. It codes for CASSPRTGVGNQPQHF.

The V call is TRBV20-1, the J call TRBJ1-2; D gene uncertain. V lost 3 bases and J 2 bases, leaving 13 bases between the germline ends. The length of the CDR3 is 14 residues. The germline gives CDR1 DFQATT, CDR2 SNEGSKA (reference sequence). CDR3: CSASRTASNYGYTF. The CDR3 region has the DNA TGCAGTGCTAGTAGGACGGCATCCAACTATGGCTACACCTTC.

The chain is built from TRBV13 and TRBJ2-5; 7 nucleotides match TRBD2. Germline V gene lookup returns CDR1 PRHDT and CDR2 FYEKMQ (reference sequence). V was clipped by 5 bases and J by 2 bases; unmatched bases: 8. The CDR3 has 15 residues. CDR3 in amino acids: CASSLLPGGQETQYF. In DNA, the CDR3 is TGTGCCAGCAGCCTTCTGCCGGGGGGTCAAGAGACCCAGTACTTC.

The chain joins TRBV4-1 to TRBJ1-5; D is possibly TRBD1 (5 bases). Between the trimmed V and J ends, which lost 0 bases and 3 bases, there was a span of 15 bases. This CDR3 contains 17 residues. Germline assignment: CDR1 MGHRA and CDR2 YSYEKL. The CDR3, as DNA: TGCGCCAGCAGCCAAGATCTCAGGGCTGGGAACAATCAGCCCCAGCATTTT. Translation gives CASSQDLRAGNNQPQHF.

V usage is TRBV7-2 and J usage is TRBJ2-5; no clear D. V lost 1 base to trimming and J lost 9 bases, with 15 bases between them. The CDR3 consists of 14 residues. Per the germline V gene, CDR1 is SGHTA and CDR2 is FQGNSA. The DNA for the CDR3 is TGTGCCAGCAGCTTAGACCCCTACGGATCGGCCCAGTACTTC. Translated, it gives CASSLDPYGSAQYF.

This chain joins TRBV20-1 and TRBJ2-3; no clear D gene. The CDR3 spans 11 residues. CDR1 is DFQATT and CDR2 is SNEGSKA in the germline V gene (reference sequence). The V gene lost 0 bases and the J gene lost 11 bases, with 9 bases spanning the gap. The CDR3 bases are TGCAGTGCTAGAGATTTGATAAGGCAGTATTTT. Its protein is CSARDLIRQYF.

The table lists this clonotype with a few counts. The V gene is TRBV6-5, the J gene TRBJ2-1, with D perhaps matching TRBD1 or TRBD2 (6 bases each). With 0 bases removed from V and 4 bases from J, the gap between germline ends came to 16 bases. Germline-derived CDR1 and CDR2 are MNHEY and SVGAGI. The CDR3 extends over 17 amino acids. CDR3: CASSYSSGAGQYNEQFF. The CDR3 bases are TGTGCCAGCAGTTACTCGAGTGGGGCGGGACAATACAATGAGCAGTTCTTC.

The sample holds one count of this clonotype. The chain uses TRBV14 and TRBJ2-4; D gene uncertain. The J call could be wrong; TRBJ2-7 is a better fit for the DNA end. This CDR3 comprises 13 residues. Germline V gives CDR1 SGHDN, CDR2 FVKESK. The CDR3 protein is CASSHHMAAEQYF. The CDR3 coding sequence is TGTGCCAGCAGCCATCACATGGCCGCCGAGCAGTACTTC.